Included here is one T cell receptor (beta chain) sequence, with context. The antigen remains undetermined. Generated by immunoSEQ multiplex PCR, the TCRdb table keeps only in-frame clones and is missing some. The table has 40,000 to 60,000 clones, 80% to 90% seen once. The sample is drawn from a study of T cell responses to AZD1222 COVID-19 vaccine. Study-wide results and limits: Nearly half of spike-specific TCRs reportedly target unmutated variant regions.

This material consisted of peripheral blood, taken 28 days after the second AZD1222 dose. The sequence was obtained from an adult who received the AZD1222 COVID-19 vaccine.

The CDR3 sequence is CASSFGHTGELFF. CDR3 DNA: TGTGCCAGCAGTTTCGGGCACACCGGGGAGCTGTTTTTT. This chain links TRBV12-3 or TRBV12-4 with TRBJ2-2; D is uncertain. V was pared by 3 bases and J by 3 bases, with 5 bases between. This CDR3 contains 13 residues.